This T cell receptor (beta chain) was identified in a study of T cell repertoires in ileal Crohn's disease. The study, taken as a whole, reports: All patients with clonality above 26.8% had endoscopic recurrence.

Generated by immunoSEQ multiplex PCR, the TCRdb table keeps only in-frame clones and is missing some. The repertoire holds 5,000 or so clones, around 87% seen once, with 4.5% to 6% in the top ten. In the case of this clone: The antigen remains unidentified.

Germline trimming cut 0 bases from V and 9 bases from J; bases unmatched to any gene: 9. Per the germline V gene, CDR1 is SGHNT and CDR2 is YYREEE (reference sequence). The CDR3 sequence is 16 residues long. The TCR comes from an adult with Crohn's disease. Sequencing was done on a sample of ileal tissue. The gene calls are TRBV5-4 and TRBJ2-1, with 10 bases matching TRBD1. CDR3 nucleotides: TGTGCCAGCAGCTTGGGGTCGGGACAGGGGAGGGGTGAGCAGTTCTTC. Its translation is CASSLGSGQGRGEQFF.